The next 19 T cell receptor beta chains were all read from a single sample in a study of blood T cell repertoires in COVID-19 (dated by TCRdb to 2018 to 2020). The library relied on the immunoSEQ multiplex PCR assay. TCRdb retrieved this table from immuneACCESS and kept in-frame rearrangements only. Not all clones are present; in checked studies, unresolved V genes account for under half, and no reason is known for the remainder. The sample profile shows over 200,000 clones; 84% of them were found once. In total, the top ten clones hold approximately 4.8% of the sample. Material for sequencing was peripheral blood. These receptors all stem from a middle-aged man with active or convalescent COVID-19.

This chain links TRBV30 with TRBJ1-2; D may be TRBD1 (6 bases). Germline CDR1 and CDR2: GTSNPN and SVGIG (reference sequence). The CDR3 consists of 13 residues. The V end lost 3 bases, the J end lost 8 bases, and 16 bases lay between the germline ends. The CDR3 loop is CAWSSGTQGGYTF. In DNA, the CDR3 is TGTGCCTGGAGCTCCGGGACCCAGGGGGGCTACACCTTC.

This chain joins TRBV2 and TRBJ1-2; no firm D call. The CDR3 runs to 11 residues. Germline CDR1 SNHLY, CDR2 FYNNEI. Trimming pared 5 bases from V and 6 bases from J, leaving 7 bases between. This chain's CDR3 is CASSPSDGYTF. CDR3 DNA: TGTGCCAGCAGTCCCTCTGATGGCTACACCTTC.

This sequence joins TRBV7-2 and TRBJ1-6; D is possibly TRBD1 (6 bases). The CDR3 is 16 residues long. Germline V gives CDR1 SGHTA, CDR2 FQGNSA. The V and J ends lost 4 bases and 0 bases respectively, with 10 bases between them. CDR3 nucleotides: TGTGCCAGCAGCTCGGACAGCAGCTCCTATAATTCACCCCTCCACTTT. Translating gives CASSSDSSSYNSPLHF.

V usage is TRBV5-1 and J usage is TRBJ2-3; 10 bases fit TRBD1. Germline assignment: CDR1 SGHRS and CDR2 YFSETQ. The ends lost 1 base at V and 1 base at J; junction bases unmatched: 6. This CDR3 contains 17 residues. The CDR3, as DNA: TGCGCCAGCAGCTTGAGACAGGGGGCCGGGGGCACAGATACGCAGTATTTT. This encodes CASSLRQGAGGTDTQYF.

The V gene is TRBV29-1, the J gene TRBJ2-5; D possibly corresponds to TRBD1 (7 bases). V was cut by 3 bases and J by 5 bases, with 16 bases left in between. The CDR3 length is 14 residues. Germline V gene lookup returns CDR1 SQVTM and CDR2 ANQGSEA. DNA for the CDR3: TGCAGCGTTGAGACCGGGGCAGGGGGGGAGACCCAGTACTTC. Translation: CSVETGAGGETQYF.

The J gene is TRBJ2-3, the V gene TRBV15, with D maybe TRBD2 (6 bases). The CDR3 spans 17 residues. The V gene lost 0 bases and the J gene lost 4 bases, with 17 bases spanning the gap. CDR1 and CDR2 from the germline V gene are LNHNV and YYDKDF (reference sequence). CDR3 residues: CATSRELTRWGADTQYF. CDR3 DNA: TGTGCCACCAGCAGAGAGCTGACTAGGTGGGGCGCAGATACGCAGTATTTT.

Here the CDR3 reads CASSQDRGGRNQPQHF. CDR3 nucleotides: TGCGCCAGCAGCCAAGATAGAGGCGGCCGCAATCAGCCCCAGCATTTT. J is TRBJ1-5 and V is TRBV4-1; D not resolved. V was cut by 0 bases and J by 2 bases, with 11 bases left in between. The germline V gene has CDR1 MGHRA and CDR2 YSYEKL. CDR3 length equals 16 residues.

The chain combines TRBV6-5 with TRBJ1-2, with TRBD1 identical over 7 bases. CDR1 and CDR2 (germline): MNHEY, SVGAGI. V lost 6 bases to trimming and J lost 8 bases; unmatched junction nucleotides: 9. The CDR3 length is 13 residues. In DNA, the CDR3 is TGTGCCAGCAGGGGTACAGGGGTAGGAGGCTACACCTTC. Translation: CASRGTGVGGYTF.

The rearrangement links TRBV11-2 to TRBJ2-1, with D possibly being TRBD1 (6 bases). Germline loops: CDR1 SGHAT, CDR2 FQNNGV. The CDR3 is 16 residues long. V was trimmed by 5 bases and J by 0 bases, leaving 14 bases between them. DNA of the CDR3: TGTGCCAGCAGCAGCCAGGGGTCGAGCTCCTACAATGAGCAGTTCTTC. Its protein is CASSSQGSSSYNEQFF.

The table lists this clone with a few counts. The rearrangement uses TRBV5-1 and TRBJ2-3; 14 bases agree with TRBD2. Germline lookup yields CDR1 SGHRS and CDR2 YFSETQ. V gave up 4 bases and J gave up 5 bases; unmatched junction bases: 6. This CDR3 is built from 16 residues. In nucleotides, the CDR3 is TGCGCCAGCAGCCCGGGACTAGCGGGGGCCCGAGATACGCAGTATTTT. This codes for CASSPGLAGARDTQYF.

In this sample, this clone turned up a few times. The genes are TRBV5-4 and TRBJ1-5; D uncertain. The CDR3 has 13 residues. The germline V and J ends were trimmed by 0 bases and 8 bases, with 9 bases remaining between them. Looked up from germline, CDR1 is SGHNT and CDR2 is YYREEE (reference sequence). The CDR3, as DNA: TGTGCCAGCAGCTTGGATCTCCGGGAGCCCCAGCATTTT. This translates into CASSLDLREPQHF.

The CDR3 region is CTSRFPTEPENQPQHF. In DNA, the CDR3 is TGTACAAGTCGCTTCCCGACAGAGCCTGAAAATCAGCCCCAGCATTTT. This chain connects TRBV12-2 to TRBJ1-5; the DNA was not compared with TRBD1, the D call given in the table. TRBV12-2 represents a pseudogene. The CDR3 sequence is 16 residues long.

CDR3 sequence: CASWDSLTPQHF. As DNA, the CDR3 is TGTGCCAGCTGGGACAGCCTCACGCCCCAGCATTTT. The rearrangement links TRBV10-3 to TRBJ1-5, with TRBD1 matching 7 bases. Unmatched junction bases numbered 9, after V lost 10 bases and J lost 9 bases. Germline lookup yields CDR1 ENHRY and CDR2 SYGVKD. The CDR3 extends over 12 amino acids.

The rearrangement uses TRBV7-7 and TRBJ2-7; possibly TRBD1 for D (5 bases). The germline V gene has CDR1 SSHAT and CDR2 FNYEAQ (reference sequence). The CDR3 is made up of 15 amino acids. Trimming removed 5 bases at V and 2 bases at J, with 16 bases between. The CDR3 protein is CASSPQQARPYEQYF. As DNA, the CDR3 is TGTGCCAGCAGCCCCCAACAGGCTCGTCCCTACGAGCAGTACTTC.

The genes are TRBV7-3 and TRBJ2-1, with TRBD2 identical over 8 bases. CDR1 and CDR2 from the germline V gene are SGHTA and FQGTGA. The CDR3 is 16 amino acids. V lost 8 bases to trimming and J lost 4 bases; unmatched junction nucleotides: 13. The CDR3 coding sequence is TGTGCCAGCCGCCCCGGGGCGGGGGGTTCTTACAATGAGCAGTTCTTC. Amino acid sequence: CASRPGAGGSYNEQFF.

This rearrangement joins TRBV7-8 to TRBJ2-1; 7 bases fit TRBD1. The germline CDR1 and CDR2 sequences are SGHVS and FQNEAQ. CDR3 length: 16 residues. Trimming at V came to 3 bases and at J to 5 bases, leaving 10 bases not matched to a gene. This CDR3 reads CASSLDNMGQNNEQFF. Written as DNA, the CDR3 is TGTGCCAGCAGCTTGGATAACATGGGACAGAACAATGAGCAGTTCTTC.

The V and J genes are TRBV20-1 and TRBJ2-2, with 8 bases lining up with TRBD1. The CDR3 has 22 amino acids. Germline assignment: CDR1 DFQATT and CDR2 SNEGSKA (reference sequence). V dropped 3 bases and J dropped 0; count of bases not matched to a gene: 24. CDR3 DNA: TGCAGTGCTAGTGAAAGGCGTCGGGGAGGACAGGGTTGCCCCACGAACACCGGGGAGCTGTTTTTT. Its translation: CSASERRRGGQGCPTNTGELFF.

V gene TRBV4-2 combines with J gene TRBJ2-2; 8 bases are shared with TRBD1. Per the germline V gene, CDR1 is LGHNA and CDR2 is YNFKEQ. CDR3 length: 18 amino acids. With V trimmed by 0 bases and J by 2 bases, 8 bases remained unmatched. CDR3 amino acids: CASSQDHGQGGNTGELFF. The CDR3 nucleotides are TGTGCCAGCAGCCAAGATCATGGACAGGGTGGTAACACCGGGGAGCTGTTTTTT.

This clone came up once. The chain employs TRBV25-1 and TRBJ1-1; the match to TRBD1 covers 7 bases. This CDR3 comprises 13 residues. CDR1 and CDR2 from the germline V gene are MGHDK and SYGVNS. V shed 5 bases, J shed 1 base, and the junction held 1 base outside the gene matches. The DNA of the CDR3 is TGTGCCAGCAGTTGGACAGGGAACACTGAAGCTTTCTTT. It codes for CASSWTGNTEAFF. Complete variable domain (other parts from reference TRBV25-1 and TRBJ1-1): EADIYQTPRYLVIGTGKKITLECSQTMGHDKMYWYQQDPGMELHLIHYSYGVNSTEKGDLSSESTVSRIRTEHFPLTLESARPSHTSQYLCASSWTGNTEAFFGQGTRLTVV.